This T cell receptor (beta chain) originates from a study of blood T cell repertoires in COVID-19. Profiling relied on immunoSEQ multiplex PCR, and the TCRdb table lists in-frame clones only, not all of them. The table lists approximately 150,000 clones, about 83% of them singletons. The CDR3 is made up of 14 amino acids. Germline assignment: CDR1 SGHDN and CDR2 FVKESK. The ends were cut back, 4 bases at V and 1 base at J, with 10 bases in the middle. V is TRBV14 and J is TRBJ1-1; D remains unclear. This TCR was sampled from a human donor in a cohort sampled during active COVID-19. Sequencing input: peripheral blood. The CDR3 DNA reads TGTGCCAGCAGCCCCGGGGATCCGAACACTGAAGCTTTCTTT. Translated: CASSPGDPNTEAFF.